This T cell receptor delta chain came from a study of gamma-delta T cells after stem cell transplantation (TCRdb year 2016). Library preparation employed RT-PCR. The sequencer was an Illumina MiSeq. Clone calls in TCRdb were regenerated from the public reads with CATT, after which identical DNA sequences shared one row. The sample table records 850 to 1,200 delta-chain clones; 3.6% of these occur just once. The ten largest clones take up around 33% of the sample. The CDR3 holds 17 amino acids from the cysteine to the phenylalanine. The only DNA kept is the CDR3, 51 bases in frame from the first base. CDR1 and CDR2 (GEAIGNYY, EKD) derive from the germline V gene. V lost 1 base and J lost 0 bases, and the count of bases not matched to a germline gene is 9. This clone was picked up a small number of times. Its cognate antigen has yet to be identified. A far larger clone is just one base off, so this is likely a read error. This same CDR3 is encoded by further DNA sequences in the sample.

This sequence was found in a human donor. It is not recorded whose cells these are; they may come from a transplant donor. The sample comprised gamma-delta T cells. The V and J genes are TRDV2 and TRDJ1, with TRDD3 matching 8 junction bases. DNA sequence: TGTGCCTGTGACACGGTACTGGGGGCTTCCTACACCGATAAACTCATCTTT. This is translated as CACDTVLGASYTDKLIF.